This paragraph reports one T cell receptor (beta chain). This record belongs to a study of control samples from healthy donors and cancer patients. Clones were read by immunoSEQ multiplex PCR, and TCRdb kept only the in-frame ones, dropping some. The sample yields over 85,000 clones, roughly 89% seen once. With V trimmed by 4 bases and J by 4 bases, 12 bases remained unmatched. CDR3 length: 16 residues. CDR1 and CDR2 from the germline V gene are SEHNR and FQNEAQ (reference sequence). This clonotype originated in a woman aged 50 to 65 with colorectal cancer. Sample: PBMCs. J is TRBJ1-2 and V is TRBV7-9, with 7 bases lining up with TRBD1. Here the CDR3 DNA reads TGTGCCAGCAGCTCCATCCGGGACAGAAAACGCTATGGCTACACCTTC. It codes for CASSSIRDRKRYGYTF.